These 10 T cell receptor beta chains came from one sample sequenced in a study of T cells after somatic rescue of genetic block. Data came from immunoSEQ multiplex PCR; TCRdb stores just in-frame clones and leaves some out. The sample lists about 15,000 clones, roughly 70% occurring once. The sequenced sample was peripheral blood mononuclear cells (PBMCs). Receptors were obtained from a man younger than 30.

The chain couples TRBV6-1 to TRBJ1-4; TRBD1 matches 9 bases. Losses at the gene ends were 4 bases for V and 0 bases for J; bases not matched to a gene: 3. Per germline, CDR1 MNHNS and CDR2 SASEGT. CDR3 length: 16 amino acids. In DNA form, the CDR3 reads TGTGCCAGCAGTGGCCGACAGGGGGCAACTAATGAAAAACTGTTTTTT. This codes for CASSGRQGATNEKLFF.

This chain connects TRBV25-1 to TRBJ2-3; D perhaps matches TRBD2 (5 bases). The CDR3 is made up of 18 amino acids. The germline V gene has CDR1 MGHDK and CDR2 SYGVNS. Trimming removed 1 base from V and 0 bases from J, with 17 bases in between. CDR3 sequence: CASSESGRGSLSTDTQYF. The CDR3 DNA reads as TGTGCCAGCAGTGAATCGGGGAGAGGGAGTCTTAGCACAGATACGCAGTATTTT.

This clone came up once. V and J are TRBV27 and TRBJ2-7; D may match TRBD1 or TRBD2 (5 bases each). The CDR3 sequence is 13 residues long. Germline V gene data show CDR1 as MNHEY and CDR2 as SMNVEV (reference sequence). V lost 7 bases to trimming and J lost 3 bases, with 13 bases between them. CDR3 nucleotide sequence: TGTGCCAGCAAGAGGTGGGGGAACTACGAGCAGTACTTC. Its protein is CASKRWGNYEQYF.

CDR3 sequence (DNA): TGTGCCAGCAGCTTAGTGAGCGGGGGCCCCAACTCCTACGAGCAGTACTTC. This gives the protein CASSLVSGGPNSYEQYF. The V and J genes are TRBV7-6 and TRBJ2-7, with 8 positions matching TRBD2. There are 17 residues in the CDR3. CDR1 and CDR2 (germline): SGHVS, FNYEAQ. Trimming removed 1 base from V and 0 bases from J; junction bases left unmatched: 8.

This rearrangement joins TRBV28 to TRBJ2-2; no clear D gene. The CDR3 contains 15 residues. V lost 3 bases and J lost 4, with 12 bases in between. CDR1 is MDHEN, CDR2 SYDVKM, per germline. Here the CDR3 reads CASSFTPWVTGELFF. DNA of the CDR3: TGTGCCAGCAGTTTCACCCCCTGGGTCACCGGGGAGCTGTTTTTT.

This clone is categorized as medium-sized (0.01 to 0.1%). The J gene is TRBJ1-2, the V gene TRBV14, with unresolved D. Germline V gene data show CDR1 as SGHDN and CDR2 as FVKESK. Trimming removed 2 bases from V and 0 bases from J, with 13 bases in between. The CDR3 sequence is 16 residues long. CDR3 coding DNA: TGTGCCAGCAGCCAACACCGAAGGGCCCCTAACTATGGCTACACCTTC. This gives the protein CASSQHRRAPNYGYTF. The entire variable domain, with the rest obtained from reference TRBV14 and TRBJ1-2, is as follows: EAGVTQFPSHSVIEKGQTVTLRCDPISGHDNLYWYRRVMGKEIKFLLHFVKESKQDESGMPNNRFLAERTGGTYSTLKVQPAELEDSGVYFCASSQHRRAPNYGYTFGSGTRLTVV.

The chain carries TRBV19 and TRBJ2-5, with a tentative D call TRBD1 (5 bases). Germline V gives CDR1 LNHDA, CDR2 SQIVND (reference sequence). This CDR3 has 15 amino acids. V shed 6 bases and J shed 0 bases, with 14 bases lying between them. The CDR3 DNA reads as TGTGCCAGTAGAGCACTTATGGACAACCAAGAGACCCAGTACTTC. Its protein product is CASRALMDNQETQYF.

The chain joins TRBV2 to TRBJ1-2; the match to TRBD1 covers 8 bases. CDR1 and CDR2 (germline): SNHLY, FYNNEI. With V trimmed by 5 bases and J by 5 bases, 4 bases remained unmatched. The CDR3 has 13 amino acids. The CDR3 nucleotides are TGTGCCAGCAGTCGGGACAGGTGGTATGGCTACACCTTC. Protein: CASSRDRWYGYTF. Using reference TRBV2 and TRBJ1-2 for the parts outside the CDR3, the full variable domain is EPEVTQTPSHQVTQMGQEVILRCVPISNHLYFYWYRQILGQKVEFLVSFYNNEISEKSEIFDDQFSVERPDGSNFTLKIRSTKLEDSAMYFCASSRDRWYGYTFGSGTRLTVV.

The rearrangement links TRBV28 to TRBJ2-7; D is uncertain. V lost 4 bases and J 4 bases, leaving 11 bases between the germline ends. The CDR3 sequence is 13 residues long. The V gene's germline CDR1 is MDHEN and CDR2 SYDVKM. This CDR3 reads CASSSGWIYEQYF. The DNA for the CDR3 is TGTGCCAGCAGTTCAGGATGGATTTACGAGCAGTACTTC. Combining the CDR3 with reference TRBV28 and TRBJ2-7 gives the whole variable domain DVKVTQSSRYLVKRTGEKVFLECVQDMDHENMFWYRQDPGLGLRLIYFSYDVKMKEKGDIPEGYSVSREKKERFSLILESASTNQTSMYLCASSSGWIYEQYFGPGTRLTVT.

The genes are TRBV5-1 and TRBJ2-1; possible D gene TRBD1, 6 bases. V shed 4 bases and J shed 0 bases, with 8 bases lying between them. This CDR3 is built from 14 residues. Per the germline V gene, CDR1 is SGHRS and CDR2 is YFSETQ. CDR3 protein: CASSRGNSYNEQFF. As DNA, the CDR3 is TGCGCCAGCAGCAGGGGGAACTCCTACAATGAGCAGTTCTTC. Full variable domain (outside the CDR3, taken from reference TRBV5-1 and TRBJ2-1): KAGVTQTPRYLIKTRGQQVTLSCSPISGHRSVSWYQQTPGQGLQFLFEYFSETQRNKGNFPGRFSGRQFSNSRSEMNVSTLELGDSALYLCASSRGNSYNEQFFGPGTRLTVL.